This T cell receptor beta chain stems from a study of CD8+ T cells in alopecia areata. About the study: Treated patients swallowed 5 to 10 mg of oral tofacitinib twice daily.

Overall study findings and caveats: Clonality in the scalp and expanded CD8+ clones ranked among the top 100 were significantly decreased by tofacitinib.

On this clone itself: The antigen is undetermined.

Indicated treatment: oral pan-JAK inhibitor, 5-10 mg twice daily. It was from PBMCs that CD4+ and CD8+ T cells were sorted. cDNA prepared by RNA extraction and subsequent reverse transcription served as the template for sequencing. The assay was immunoSEQ multiplex PCR, and TCRdb's table has in-frame clones only and misses some. This table has 90,000 to 120,000 clones, less than 90% appearing once. This TCR was sampled from a human donor with alopecia areata. Sequenced here: CD8+ T cells sorted from blood, sampled at week 24, from a patient treated with tofacitinib.

DNA for the CDR3: TGTGCCAGCAGCTTTAGCGGCGCCTACAATGAGCAGTTCTTC. This encodes CASSFSGAYNEQFF. V gene TRBV9 combines with J gene TRBJ2-1, with D tentatively TRBD2 (6 bases). With 4 bases removed from V and 2 bases from J, the gap between germline ends came to 10 bases. Germline-derived CDR1 and CDR2 are SGDLS and YYNGEE. This CDR3 has 14 amino acids.